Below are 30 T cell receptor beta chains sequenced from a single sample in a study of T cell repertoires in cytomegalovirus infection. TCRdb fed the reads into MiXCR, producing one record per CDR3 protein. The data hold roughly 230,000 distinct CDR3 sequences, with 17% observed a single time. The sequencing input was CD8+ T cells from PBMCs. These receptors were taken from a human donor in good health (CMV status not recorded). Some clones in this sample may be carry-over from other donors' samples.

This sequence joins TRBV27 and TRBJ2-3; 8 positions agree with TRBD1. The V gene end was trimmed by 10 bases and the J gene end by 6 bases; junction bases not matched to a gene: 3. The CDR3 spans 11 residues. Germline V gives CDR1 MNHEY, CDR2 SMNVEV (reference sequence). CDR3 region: CATYRGDTQYF. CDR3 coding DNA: TGTGCCACCTACAGGGGGGATACGCAGTATTTT.

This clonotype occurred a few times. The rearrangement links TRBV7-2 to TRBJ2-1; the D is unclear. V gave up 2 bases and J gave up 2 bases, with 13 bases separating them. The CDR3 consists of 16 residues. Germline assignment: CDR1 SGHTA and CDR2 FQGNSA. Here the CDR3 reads CASSLIMGNPYNEQFF. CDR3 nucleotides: TGTGCCAGCAGCTTAATTATGGGGAACCCCTACAATGAGCAGTTCTTC.

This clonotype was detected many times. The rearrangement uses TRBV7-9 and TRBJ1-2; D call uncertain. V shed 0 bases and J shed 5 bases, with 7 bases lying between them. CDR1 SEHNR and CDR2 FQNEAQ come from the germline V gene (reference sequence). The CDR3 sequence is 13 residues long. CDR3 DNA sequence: TGTGCCAGCAGCTTAGCTGTAGTTTATGGCTACACCTTC. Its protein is CASSLAVVYGYTF.

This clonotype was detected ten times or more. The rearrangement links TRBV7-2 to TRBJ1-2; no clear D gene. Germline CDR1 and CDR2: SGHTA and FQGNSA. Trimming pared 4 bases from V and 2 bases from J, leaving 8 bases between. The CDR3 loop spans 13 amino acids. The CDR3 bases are TGTGCCAGCAGCTCAGACGAGAACTATGGCTACACCTTC. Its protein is CASSSDENYGYTF.

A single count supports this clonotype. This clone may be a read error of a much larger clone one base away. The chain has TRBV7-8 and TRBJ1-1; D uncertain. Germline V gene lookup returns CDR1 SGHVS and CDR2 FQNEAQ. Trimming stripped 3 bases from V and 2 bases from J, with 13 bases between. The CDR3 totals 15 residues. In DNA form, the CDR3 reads TGTGCCAGCAGCTTCTTCCCAGAGTCTAACACTGAAGCTTTCTTT. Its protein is CASSFFPESNTEAFF. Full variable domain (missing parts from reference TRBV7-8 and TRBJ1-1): GAGVSQSPRYKVAKRGQDVALRCDPISGHVSLFWYQQALGQGPEFLTYFQNEAQLDKSGLPSDRFFAERPEGSVSTLKIQRTQQEDSAVYLCASSFFPESNTEAFFGQGTRLTVV.

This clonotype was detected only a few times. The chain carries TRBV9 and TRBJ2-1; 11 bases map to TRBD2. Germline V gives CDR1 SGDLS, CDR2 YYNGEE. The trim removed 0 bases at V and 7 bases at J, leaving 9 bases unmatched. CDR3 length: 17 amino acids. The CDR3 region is CASSVAELAGGMNEQFF. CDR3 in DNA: TGTGCCAGCAGCGTAGCAGAGCTAGCGGGGGGTATGAATGAGCAGTTCTTC.

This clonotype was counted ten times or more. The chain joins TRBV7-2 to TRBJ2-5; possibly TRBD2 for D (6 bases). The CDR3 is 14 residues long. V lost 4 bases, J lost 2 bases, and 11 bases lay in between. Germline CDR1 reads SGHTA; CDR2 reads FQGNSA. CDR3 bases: TGTGCCAGCAGCTCGCCGGGACTTCAAGAGACCCAGTACTTC. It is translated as CASSSPGLQETQYF.

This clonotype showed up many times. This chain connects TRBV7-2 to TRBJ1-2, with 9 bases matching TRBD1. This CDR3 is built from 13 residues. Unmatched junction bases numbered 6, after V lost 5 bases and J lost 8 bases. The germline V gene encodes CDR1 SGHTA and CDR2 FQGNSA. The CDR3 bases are TGTGCCAGCAGCCAGGGACAGGGTGGCGGCTACACCTTC. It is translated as CASSQGQGGGYTF.

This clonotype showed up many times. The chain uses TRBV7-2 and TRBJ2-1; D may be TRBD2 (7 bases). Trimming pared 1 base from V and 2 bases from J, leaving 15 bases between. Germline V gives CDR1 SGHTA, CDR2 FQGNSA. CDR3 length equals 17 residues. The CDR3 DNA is TGTGCCAGCAGCTTAGATGAAGTCGGGGGGCCCTACAATGAGCAGTTCTTC. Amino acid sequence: CASSLDEVGGPYNEQFF. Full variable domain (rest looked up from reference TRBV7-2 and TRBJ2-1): GAGVSQSPSNKVTEKGKDVELRCDPISGHTALYWYRQSLGQGLEFLIYFQGNSAPDKSGLPSDRFSAERTGGSVSTLTIQRTQQEDSAVYLCASSLDEVGGPYNEQFFGPGTRLTVL.

The CDR3 is CAISTPITTDSSGANVLTF. CDR3 nucleotides: TGTGCCATCAGTACTCCTATTACGACAGACAGCTCTGGGGCCAACGTCCTGACTTTC. V gene TRBV10-3 combines with J gene TRBJ2-6; weak D call: TRBD1 (5 bases). This CDR3 region has 19 residues. The V end lost 5 bases, the J end lost 0 bases, and 20 bases lay between the germline ends. Looked up from germline, CDR1 is ENHRY and CDR2 is SYGVKD.

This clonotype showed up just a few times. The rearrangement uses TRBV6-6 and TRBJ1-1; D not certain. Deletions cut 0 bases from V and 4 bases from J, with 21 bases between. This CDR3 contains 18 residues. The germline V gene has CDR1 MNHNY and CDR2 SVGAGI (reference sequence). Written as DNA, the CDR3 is TGTGCCAGCAGTTACTCGACATTTACTGGCGAGGCACTCACTGAAGCTTTCTTT. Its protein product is CASSYSTFTGEALTEAFF.

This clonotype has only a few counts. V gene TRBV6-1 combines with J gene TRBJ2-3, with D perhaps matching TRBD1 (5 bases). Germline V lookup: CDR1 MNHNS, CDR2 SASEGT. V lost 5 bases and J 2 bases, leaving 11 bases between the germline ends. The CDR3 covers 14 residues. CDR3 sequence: CASSIRVTTDTQYF. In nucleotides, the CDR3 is TGTGCCAGCAGTATCAGGGTAACCACAGATACGCAGTATTTT.

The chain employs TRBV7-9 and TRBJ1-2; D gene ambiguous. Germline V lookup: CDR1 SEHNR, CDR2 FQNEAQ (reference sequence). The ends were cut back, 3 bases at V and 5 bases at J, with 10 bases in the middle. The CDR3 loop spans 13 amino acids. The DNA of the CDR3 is TGTGCCAGCAGCTTTGAAGGAAAGTATGGCTACACCTTC. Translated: CASSFEGKYGYTF.

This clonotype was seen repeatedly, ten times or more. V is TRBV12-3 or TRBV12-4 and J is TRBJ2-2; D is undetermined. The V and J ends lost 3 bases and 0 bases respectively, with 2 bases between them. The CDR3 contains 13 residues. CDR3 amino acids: CASSFTNTGELFF. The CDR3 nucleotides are TGTGCCAGCAGTTTCACGAACACCGGGGAGCTGTTTTTT.

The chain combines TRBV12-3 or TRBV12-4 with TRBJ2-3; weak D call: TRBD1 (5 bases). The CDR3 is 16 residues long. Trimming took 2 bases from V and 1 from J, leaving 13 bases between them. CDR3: CASSLPTVFGTDTQYF. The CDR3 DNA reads TGTGCCAGCAGTTTACCGACAGTCTTTGGCACAGATACGCAGTATTTT.

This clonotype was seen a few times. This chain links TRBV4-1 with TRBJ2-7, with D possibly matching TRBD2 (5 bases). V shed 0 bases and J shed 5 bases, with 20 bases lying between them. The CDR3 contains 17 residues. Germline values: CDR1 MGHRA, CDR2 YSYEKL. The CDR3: CASSQDPQTTAFDEQYF. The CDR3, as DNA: TGCGCCAGCAGCCAAGACCCCCAGACTACTGCCTTTGACGAGCAGTACTTC.

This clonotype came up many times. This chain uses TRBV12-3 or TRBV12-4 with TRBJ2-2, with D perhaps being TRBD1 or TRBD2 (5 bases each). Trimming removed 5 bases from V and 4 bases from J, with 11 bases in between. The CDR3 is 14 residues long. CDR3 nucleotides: TGTGCCAGCAGTGCCTTTGGGGGCACCGGGGAGCTGTTTTTT. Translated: CASSAFGGTGELFF.

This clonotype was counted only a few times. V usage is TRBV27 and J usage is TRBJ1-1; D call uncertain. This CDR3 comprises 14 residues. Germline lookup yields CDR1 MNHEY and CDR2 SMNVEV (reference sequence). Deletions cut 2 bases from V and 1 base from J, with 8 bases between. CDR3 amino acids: CASSLGAENTEAFF. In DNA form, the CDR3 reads TGTGCCAGCAGTTTAGGAGCCGAGAACACTGAAGCTTTCTTT.

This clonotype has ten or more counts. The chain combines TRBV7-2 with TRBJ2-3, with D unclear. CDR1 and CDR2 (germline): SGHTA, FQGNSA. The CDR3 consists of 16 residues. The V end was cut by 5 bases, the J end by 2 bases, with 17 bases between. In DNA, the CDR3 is TGTGCCAGCAGCCCCCGGCCGGACGTCATCACAGATACGCAGTATTTT. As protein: CASSPRPDVITDTQYF.

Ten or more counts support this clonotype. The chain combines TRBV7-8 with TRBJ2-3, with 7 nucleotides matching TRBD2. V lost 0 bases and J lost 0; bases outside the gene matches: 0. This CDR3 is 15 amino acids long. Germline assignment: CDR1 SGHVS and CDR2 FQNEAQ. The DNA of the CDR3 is TGTGCCAGCAGCTTAGCGGGGGGGAGCACAGATACGCAGTATTTT. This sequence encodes CASSLAGGSTDTQYF.

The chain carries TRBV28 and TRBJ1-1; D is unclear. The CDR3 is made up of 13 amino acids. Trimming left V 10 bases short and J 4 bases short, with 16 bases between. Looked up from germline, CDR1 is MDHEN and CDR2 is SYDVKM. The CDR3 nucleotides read TGTGCCACCTCGACCTTGATTGGCACTGAAGCTTTCTTT. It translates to CATSTLIGTEAFF.

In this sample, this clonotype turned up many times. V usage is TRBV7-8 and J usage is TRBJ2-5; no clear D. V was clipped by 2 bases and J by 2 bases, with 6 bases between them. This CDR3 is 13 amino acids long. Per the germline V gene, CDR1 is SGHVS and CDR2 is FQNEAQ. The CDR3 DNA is TGTGCCAGCAGCTTATACTTTCAAGAGACCCAGTACTTC. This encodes CASSLYFQETQYF.

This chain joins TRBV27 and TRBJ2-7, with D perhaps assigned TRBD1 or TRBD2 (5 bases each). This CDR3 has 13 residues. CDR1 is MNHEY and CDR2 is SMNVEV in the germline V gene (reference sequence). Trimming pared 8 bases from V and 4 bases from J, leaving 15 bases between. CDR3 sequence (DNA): TGTGCCAGCGCCTCCGGGGCTAGTTACGAGCAGTACTTC. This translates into CASASGASYEQYF.

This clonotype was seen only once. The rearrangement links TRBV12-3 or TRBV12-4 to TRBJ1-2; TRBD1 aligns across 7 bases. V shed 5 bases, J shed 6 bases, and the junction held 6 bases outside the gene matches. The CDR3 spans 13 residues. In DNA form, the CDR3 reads TGTGCCAGCAGTCCCCTCGGGACAGATGGCTACACCTTC. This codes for CASSPLGTDGYTF.

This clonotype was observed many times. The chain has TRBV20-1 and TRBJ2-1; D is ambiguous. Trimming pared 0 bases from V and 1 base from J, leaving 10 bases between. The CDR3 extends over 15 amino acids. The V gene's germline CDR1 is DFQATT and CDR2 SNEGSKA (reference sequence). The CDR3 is CSARDQLLSYNEQFF. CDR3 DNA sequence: TGCAGTGCTAGAGATCAGTTGCTATCCTACAATGAGCAGTTCTTC.

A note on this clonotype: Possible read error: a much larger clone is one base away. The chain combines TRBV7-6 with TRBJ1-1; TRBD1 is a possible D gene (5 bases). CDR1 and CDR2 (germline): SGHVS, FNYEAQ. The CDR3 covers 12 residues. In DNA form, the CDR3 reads TGTGCCAGCAGCCCCTGGGGCACTGAAGATTTCTTT. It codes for CASSPWGTEDFF.

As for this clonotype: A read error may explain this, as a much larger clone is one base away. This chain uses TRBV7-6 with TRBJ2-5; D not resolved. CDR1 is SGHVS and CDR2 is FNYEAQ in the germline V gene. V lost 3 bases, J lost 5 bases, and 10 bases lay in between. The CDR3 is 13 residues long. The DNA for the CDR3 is TGTGCCAGCAGCTTCAGGTTACATGAGACCCAGTACTTC. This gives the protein CASSFRLHETQYF.

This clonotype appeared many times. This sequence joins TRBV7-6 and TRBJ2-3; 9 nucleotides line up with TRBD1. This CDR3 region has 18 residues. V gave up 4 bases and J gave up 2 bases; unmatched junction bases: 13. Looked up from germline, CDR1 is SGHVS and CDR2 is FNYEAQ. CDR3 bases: TGTGCCAGCAGCTCACCCCCCGGGACAGGGATGTTCACAGATACGCAGTATTTT. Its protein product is CASSSPPGTGMFTDTQYF.

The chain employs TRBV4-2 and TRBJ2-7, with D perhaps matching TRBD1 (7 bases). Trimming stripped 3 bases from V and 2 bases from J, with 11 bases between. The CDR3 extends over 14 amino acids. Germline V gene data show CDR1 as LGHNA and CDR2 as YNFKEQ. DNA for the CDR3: TGTGCCAGCAGCCACGGCAGGGGGGCCTACGAGCAGTACTTC. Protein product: CASSHGRGAYEQYF.

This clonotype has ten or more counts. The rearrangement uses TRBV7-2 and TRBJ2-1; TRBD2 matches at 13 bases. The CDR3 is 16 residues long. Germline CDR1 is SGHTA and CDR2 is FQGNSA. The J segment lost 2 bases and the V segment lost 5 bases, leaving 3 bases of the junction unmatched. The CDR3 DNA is TGTGCCAGCAGCCCCGGGACTAGCGGGACCTACAATGAGCAGTTCTTC. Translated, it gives CASSPGTSGTYNEQFF.